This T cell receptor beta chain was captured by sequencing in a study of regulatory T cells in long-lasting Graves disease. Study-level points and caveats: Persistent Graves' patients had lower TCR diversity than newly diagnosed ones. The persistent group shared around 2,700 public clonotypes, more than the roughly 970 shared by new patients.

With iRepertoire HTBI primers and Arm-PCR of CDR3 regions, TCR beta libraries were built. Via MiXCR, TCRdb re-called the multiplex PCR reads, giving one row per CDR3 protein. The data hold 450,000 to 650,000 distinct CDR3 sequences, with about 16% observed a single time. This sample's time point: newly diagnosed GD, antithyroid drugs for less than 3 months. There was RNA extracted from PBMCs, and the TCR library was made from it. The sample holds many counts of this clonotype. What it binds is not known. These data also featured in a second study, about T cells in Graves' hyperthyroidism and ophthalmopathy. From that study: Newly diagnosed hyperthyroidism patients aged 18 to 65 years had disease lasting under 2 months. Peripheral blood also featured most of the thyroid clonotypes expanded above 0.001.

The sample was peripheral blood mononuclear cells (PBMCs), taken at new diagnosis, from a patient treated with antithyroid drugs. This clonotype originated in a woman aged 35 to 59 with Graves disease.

Written as DNA, the CDR3 is TGTGCCAGCAGCGAAGGGACAGGGGGCAGGAATGAGCAGTTCTTC. Amino acid sequence: CASSEGTGGRNEQFF. The chain employs TRBV7-3 and TRBJ2-1; 12 nucleotides align to TRBD1. The CDR3 covers 15 residues. Trimming cost V 5 bases and J 7 bases; bases outside gene matches: 6. Germline values: CDR1 SGHTA, CDR2 FQGTGA. Together with reference TRBV7-3 and TRBJ2-1, the CDR3 gives the full variable domain: GAGVSQTPSNKVTEKGKYVELRCDPISGHTALYWYRQSLGQGPEFLIYFQGTGAADDSGLPNDRFFAVRPEGSVSTLKIQRTERGDSAVYLCASSEGTGGRNEQFFGPGTRLTVL.